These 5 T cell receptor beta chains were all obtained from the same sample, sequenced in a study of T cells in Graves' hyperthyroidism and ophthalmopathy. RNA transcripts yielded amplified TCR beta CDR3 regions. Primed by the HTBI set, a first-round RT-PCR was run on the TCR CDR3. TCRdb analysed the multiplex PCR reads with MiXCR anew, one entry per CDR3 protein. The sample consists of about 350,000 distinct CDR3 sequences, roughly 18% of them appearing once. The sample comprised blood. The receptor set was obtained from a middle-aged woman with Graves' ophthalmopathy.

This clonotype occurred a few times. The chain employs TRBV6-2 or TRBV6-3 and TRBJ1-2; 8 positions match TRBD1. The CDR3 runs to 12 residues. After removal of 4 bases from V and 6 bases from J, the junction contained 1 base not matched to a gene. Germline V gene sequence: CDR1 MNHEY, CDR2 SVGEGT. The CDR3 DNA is TGTGCCAGCAGTTTACAGGGGGATGGCTACACCTTC. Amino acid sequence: CASSLQGDGYTF.

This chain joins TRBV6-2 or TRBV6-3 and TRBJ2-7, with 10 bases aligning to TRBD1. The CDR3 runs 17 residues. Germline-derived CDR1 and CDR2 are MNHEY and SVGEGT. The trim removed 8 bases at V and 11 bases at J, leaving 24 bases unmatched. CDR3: CASGWGVKTGGSYVEYF. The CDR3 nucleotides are TGTGCCAGCGGATGGGGTGTCAAGACAGGGGGCTCCTACGTGGAGTACTTC.

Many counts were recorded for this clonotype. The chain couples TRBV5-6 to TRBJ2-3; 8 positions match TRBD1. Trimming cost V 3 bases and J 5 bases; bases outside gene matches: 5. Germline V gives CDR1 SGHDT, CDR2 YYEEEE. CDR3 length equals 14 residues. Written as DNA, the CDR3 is TGTGCCAGCAGCTCGACAGGGGTGGGAGATACGCAGTATTTT. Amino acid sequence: CASSSTGVGDTQYF.

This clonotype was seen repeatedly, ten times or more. The CDR3 sequence: CASSLPRGAPQHF. CDR3 sequence (DNA): TGTGCCAGCAGTTTGCCCCGGGGGGCACCCCAGCATTTT. The gene calls are TRBV28 and TRBJ1-5; perhaps TRBD1 as D (6 bases). Per germline, CDR1 MDHEN and CDR2 SYDVKM. The CDR3 length is 13 residues. Trimming removed 3 bases at V and 10 bases at J, with 13 bases between.

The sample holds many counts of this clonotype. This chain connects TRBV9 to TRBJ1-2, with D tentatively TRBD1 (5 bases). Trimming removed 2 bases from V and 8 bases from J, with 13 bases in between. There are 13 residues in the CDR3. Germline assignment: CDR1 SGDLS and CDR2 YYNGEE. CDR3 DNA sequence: TGTGCCAGCAGCGTCCGGGACCGGGACGGCTACACCTTC. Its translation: CASSVRDRDGYTF.